Presented here are 30 T cell receptor beta chains from one specimen sequenced in a study of graft-versus-host responses after intestinal transplantation. Clones were read by immunoSEQ multiplex PCR, and TCRdb kept only the in-frame ones, dropping some. The sample lists about 16,000 clones, over 75% seen once, with roughly 6% in the top ten. The specimen was PBMCs, collected approximately 110 days after intestinal transplant. The receptor source for this set is a human patient who received an intestinal transplant, so some T cells may come from the graft donor.

This CDR3 reads CASSFLAGAVSGNEQFF. The DNA of the CDR3 is TGTGCCAGCAGCTTCCTAGCGGGGGCGGTGAGTGGCAATGAGCAGTTCTTC. The V gene is TRBV7-6, the J gene TRBJ2-1, with TRBD2 matching over 10 bases. The V segment lost 3 bases and the J segment 6 bases; nucleotides outside the gene matches: 11. The CDR3 totals 17 residues. Per the germline V gene, CDR1 is SGHVS and CDR2 is FNYEAQ.

This clone occurred once. The chain uses TRBV11-2 and TRBJ1-2, with D perhaps matching TRBD1 (6 bases). The CDR3 has 15 amino acids. Germline loops: CDR1 SGHAT, CDR2 FQNNGV. V lost 0 bases to trimming and J lost 4 bases, with 12 bases between them. The CDR3 bases are TGTGCCAGCAGCTTAGACGAACAGGGTACCTATGGCTACACCTTC. Translated: CASSLDEQGTYGYTF.

The rearrangement uses TRBV27 and TRBJ1-1; a possible D gene is TRBD1 (5 bases). Trimming took off 4 bases at V and 3 bases at J, with 6 bases between the two ends. The germline CDR1 and CDR2 sequences are MNHEY and SMNVEV (reference sequence). The CDR3 runs to 12 residues. In DNA, the CDR3 is TGTGCCAGCAGTTCCAGGGACACTGAAGCTTTCTTT. Its translation is CASSSRDTEAFF.

The chain combines TRBV19 with TRBJ2-1, with 10 bases identical to TRBD1. CDR3 size: 13 residues. Germline CDR1 LNHDA, CDR2 SQIVND (reference sequence). V dropped 3 bases and J dropped 16; count of bases not matched to a gene: 9. CDR3 residues: CASSIGPGTGEFF. DNA of the CDR3: TGTGCCAGTAGTATTGGGCCCGGGACAGGGGAATTCTTC.

In nucleotides, the CDR3 is TGCGCCAGCTGGACAGGGAACACTGAAGCTTTCTTT. This translates into CASWTGNTEAFF. The chain combines TRBV10-2 with TRBJ1-1, with TRBD1 identical over 7 bases. This CDR3 is 12 amino acids long. Germline lookup yields CDR1 WSHSY and CDR2 SAAADI. J lost 1 base, V lost 8 bases, and 1 base had no gene match.

A word on this clone: The identical CDR3 is also encoded by other nucleotide sequences in the sample. The chain carries TRBV11-3 and TRBJ2-1, with TRBD2 identical over 10 bases. Germline assignment: CDR1 SGHNT and CDR2 YENEEA. Trimming removed 1 base from V and 5 bases from J; junction bases left unmatched: 5. CDR3 length equals 16 residues. The CDR3 here is CASSLVGLAGDNEQFF. The CDR3 DNA reads TGTGCCAGCAGCTTAGTTGGCCTAGCGGGAGACAATGAGCAGTTCTTC. Based on the CDR3 plus reference TRBV11-3 and TRBJ2-1, the full variable domain is EAGVVQSPRYKIIEKKQPVAFWCNPISGHNTLYWYLQNLGQGPELLIRYENEEAVDDSQLPKDRFSAERLKGVDSTLKIQPAELGDSAVYLCASSLVGLAGDNEQFFGPGTRLTVL.

The V call is TRBV6-1, the J call TRBJ2-5; D tentatively reads TRBD1 or TRBD2 (5 bases each). Germline CDR1 MNHNS, CDR2 SASEGT. Trimming took 5 bases from V and 4 from J, leaving 17 bases between them. This CDR3 spans 15 amino acids. CDR3 bases: TGTGCCAGCAGTCGGGACCTTTGGCGGCTAGAGACCCAGTACTTC. Translating it yields CASSRDLWRLETQYF.

In DNA form, the CDR3 reads TGTGCCAGTAGTATTGATGGGACAGGGTTCGAGCAGTACTTC. This encodes CASSIDGTGFEQYF. V usage is TRBV19 and J usage is TRBJ2-5, with 9 bases aligning to TRBD1. The J call is uncertain, as TRBJ2-7 better fits the DNA end. Germline V CDR1 and CDR2: LNHDA, SQIVND (reference sequence). The CDR3 contains 14 residues.

The chain combines TRBV4-3 with TRBJ2-1; 9 nucleotides match TRBD2. The CDR3 runs to 16 residues. The trim removed 3 bases at V and 4 bases at J, leaving 7 bases unmatched. Germline lookup yields CDR1 LGHNA and CDR2 YSLEER. CDR3 in DNA: TGCGCCAGCAGCCATGGACTAGCGAGGCTTTACAATGAGCAGTTCTTC. This codes for CASSHGLARLYNEQFF.

V gene TRBV9 combines with J gene TRBJ2-5; the match to TRBD2 covers 12 bases. The germline V gene encodes CDR1 SGDLS and CDR2 YYNGEE. This CDR3 has 15 amino acids. Losses at the gene ends were 4 bases for V and 7 bases for J; bases not matched to a gene: 8. CDR3 region: CASSPGTSGLSTQYF. The DNA of the CDR3 is TGTGCCAGCAGCCCCGGGACTAGCGGGCTGTCGACCCAGTACTTC.

This clone has only a few counts. The chain joins TRBV6-5 to TRBJ2-3, with D hard to call. Germline V gene data show CDR1 as MNHEY and CDR2 as SVGAGI. Deletions cut 5 bases from V and 10 bases from J, with 13 bases between. This CDR3 is built from 12 residues. CDR3 coding DNA: TGTGCCAGCAGTCCTGGCGGTATTTCGCAGTATTTT. This encodes CASSPGGISQYF.

A few counts support this clone. V usage is TRBV9 and J usage is TRBJ1-3; no clear D. Per germline, CDR1 SGDLS and CDR2 YYNGEE. V was shortened by 0 bases and J by 0 bases, with 10 bases between the two germline ends. The CDR3 covers 16 residues. The CDR3 is CASSVDPWTSGNTIYF. CDR3 DNA: TGTGCCAGCAGCGTAGACCCCTGGACCTCTGGAAACACCATATATTTT.

The chain is built from TRBV27 and TRBJ2-1, with 9 positions matching TRBD2. Germline CDR1 is MNHEY and CDR2 is SMNVEV (reference sequence). The CDR3 runs to 15 residues. V was pared by 5 bases and J by 4 bases, with 6 bases of the junction left unmatched. The CDR3 nucleotides are TGTGCCAGCAGTCCGAGACTAGCGGTATACAATGAGCAGTTCTTC. This sequence encodes CASSPRLAVYNEQFF.

This chain links TRBV6-1 with TRBJ1-4; TRBD1 aligns across 10 bases. The length of the CDR3 is 15 residues. The V and J ends lost 1 base and 11 bases, in that order; junction bases with no gene match: 7. Germline-derived CDR1 and CDR2 are MNHNS and SASEGT. The CDR3 region is CASSEELGQGGKLFF. In DNA, the CDR3 is TGTGCCAGCAGTGAAGAGCTCGGACAGGGGGGGAAACTGTTTTTT.

The rearrangement links TRBV28 to TRBJ1-5, with D possibly being TRBD1 (6 bases). From germline, CDR1 is MDHEN and CDR2 SYDVKM. The CDR3 runs to 14 residues. V lost 4 bases and J 3 bases, leaving 10 bases between the germline ends. The DNA for the CDR3 is TGTGCCAGCAGTTGGCAGGGGCACAATCAGCCCCAGCATTTT. Amino acids: CASSWQGHNQPQHF.

The rearrangement joins TRBV2 to TRBJ2-3; perhaps TRBD2 as D (5 bases). CDR1 SNHLY and CDR2 FYNNEI come from the germline V gene. The CDR3 consists of 14 residues. V was clipped by 7 bases and J by 2 bases, with 13 bases between them. In DNA, the CDR3 is TGTGCCAGCAAGGAGCGGCTGACCACAGATACGCAGTATTTT. Protein product: CASKERLTTDTQYF.

Details on this clone: The sample has other DNA sequences that encode this CDR3 too. The J gene is TRBJ1-1, the V gene TRBV20-1; a possible D gene is TRBD1 (5 bases). The CDR3 has 10 amino acids. V was pared by 1 base and J by 14 bases, with 11 bases between. Germline values: CDR1 DFQATT, CDR2 SNEGSKA (reference sequence). Written as DNA, the CDR3 is TGCAGTGCTAGAGCCCCTGGGGCCTTCTTT. Amino acids: CSARAPGAFF.

The rearrangement joins TRBV10-3 to TRBJ2-7; the D gene is possibly TRBD2 (6 bases). The CDR3 is 15 amino acids. The germline V and J ends were trimmed by 6 bases and 4 bases, with 19 bases remaining between them. Germline loops: CDR1 ENHRY, CDR2 SYGVKD. The CDR3 DNA reads TGTGCCATCAGCCTTACGGAGGGCACAGGTTACGAGCAGTACTTC. Its translation is CAISLTEGTGYEQYF.

V usage is TRBV4-1 and J usage is TRBJ2-7; 8 bases align to TRBD1. The germline CDR1 and CDR2 sequences are MGHRA and YSYEKL. The CDR3 loop spans 15 amino acids. The trim removed 5 bases at V and 2 bases at J, leaving 8 bases unmatched. The CDR3: CASSSQGAPTYEQYF. The CDR3 DNA is TGCGCCAGCAGCTCGCAGGGGGCCCCGACCTACGAGCAGTACTTC.

This clone has more than one count but fewer than ten. The V and J genes are TRBV5-4 and TRBJ2-5; D possibly corresponds to TRBD2 (6 bases). This CDR3 is 13 amino acids long. Germline values: CDR1 SGHNT, CDR2 YYREEE (reference sequence). The V end was cut by 6 bases, the J end by 4 bases, with 13 bases between. DNA of the CDR3: TGTGCCAGCACCCCAGGAGCGGGAGAGACCCAGTACTTC. Translation: CASTPGAGETQYF.

This clone was seen a few times. The V and J genes are TRBV7-9 and TRBJ1-1; no clear D. CDR1 and CDR2 (germline): SEHNR, FQNEAQ (reference sequence). The CDR3 is 14 residues long. V lost 5 bases and J 2 bases, leaving 12 bases between the germline ends. The CDR3 loop is CASSQFGDNTEAFF. The DNA for the CDR3 is TGTGCCAGCAGCCAATTCGGGGATAACACTGAAGCTTTCTTT.

For the CDR3, the DNA is TGTGCCAGCAGCTTGTATGAGCAGTTCTTC. Translated: CASSLYEQFF. V gene TRBV28 combines with J gene TRBJ2-1, with D uncertain. Germline CDR1 is MDHEN and CDR2 is SYDVKM. This CDR3 region has 10 residues. V gave up 6 bases and J gave up 8 bases, with 5 bases separating them.

The chain combines TRBV7-9 with TRBJ1-2; 7 bases are a match to TRBD1. Trimming removed 5 bases from V and 3 bases from J; junction bases left unmatched: 9. The CDR3 runs to 15 residues. Germline values: CDR1 SEHNR, CDR2 FQNEAQ (reference sequence). CDR3 sequence reads: CASSHGRTGDYGYTF. The CDR3 coding sequence is TGTGCCAGCAGCCACGGACGGACAGGAGACTATGGCTACACCTTC. The full variable domain, its missing parts supplied by reference TRBV7-9 and TRBJ1-2, is DTGVSQNPRHKITKRGQNVTFRCDPISEHNRLYWYRQTLGQGPEFLTYFQNEAQLEKSRLLSDRFSAERPKGSFSTLEIQRTEQGDSAMYLCASSHGRTGDYGYTFGSGTRLTVV.

V is TRBV20-1 and J is TRBJ2-2; D is perhaps TRBD1 (5 bases). This CDR3 comprises 11 residues. V dropped 4 bases and J dropped 7 bases, with 7 bases sitting between them. Germline values: CDR1 DFQATT, CDR2 SNEGSKA (reference sequence). This CDR3 reads CSAIRVGELFF. In DNA form, the CDR3 reads TGCAGTGCTATCAGGGTCGGGGAGCTGTTTTTT.

J is TRBJ2-1 and V is TRBV4-2, with 11 bases that match TRBD2. The CDR3 runs 19 residues. The germline V gene has CDR1 LGHNA and CDR2 YNFKEQ. V dropped 1 base and J dropped 2; count of bases not matched to a gene: 10. The DNA for the CDR3 is TGTGCCAGCAGCCAAGTTCCCCTGCCGGGACTAGCGGCCTACAATGAGCAGTTCTTC. It translates to CASSQVPLPGLAAYNEQFF.

This clone was seen only once. The chain has TRBV30 and TRBJ2-7; TRBD2 agrees at 12 bases. CDR3 length: 17 amino acids. Germline V gene lookup returns CDR1 GTSNPN and CDR2 SVGIG (reference sequence). Trimming took 1 base from V and 2 from J; bases not matched to a gene: 9. As DNA, the CDR3 is TGTGCCTGGAGTGGACTAGCGGGAGACCCGGTTCCCTACGAGCAGTACTTC. As protein: CAWSGLAGDPVPYEQYF.

The chain links TRBV5-1 to TRBJ1-1, with unresolved D. The germline V gene encodes CDR1 SGHRS and CDR2 YFSETQ. Trimming pared 5 bases from V and 1 base from J, leaving 9 bases between. This CDR3 comprises 13 residues. The CDR3 loop reads CASSDSGNTEAFF. In DNA, the CDR3 is TGCGCCAGCAGTGATTCAGGGAACACTGAAGCTTTCTTT. Complete variable domain (other parts from reference TRBV5-1 and TRBJ1-1): KAGVTQTPRYLIKTRGQQVTLSCSPISGHRSVSWYQQTPGQGLQFLFEYFSETQRNKGNFPGRFSGRQFSNSRSEMNVSTLELGDSALYLCASSDSGNTEAFFGQGTRLTVV.

This chain joins TRBV21-1 and TRBJ1-5; TRBD1, the D gene given by the table, was not confirmed from the DNA. TRBV21-1 is a known pseudogene. The CDR3 totals 14 residues. For the CDR3, the DNA is TGTGCCAGCAGCAAAGGGACAGGGAATCAGCCCCAGCATTTT. It specifies CASSKGTGNQPQHF.

The rearrangement uses TRBV19 and TRBJ1-1; maybe TRBD1 (6 bases). CDR1 LNHDA and CDR2 SQIVND come from the germline V gene (reference sequence). The CDR3 totals 14 residues. Trimming took off 3 bases at V and 1 base at J, with 9 bases between the two ends. In nucleotides, the CDR3 is TGTGCCAGTAGTATGTGGACAGAGAACACTGAAGCTTTCTTT. Its translation is CASSMWTENTEAFF.

This clone was detected only once. This chain uses TRBV5-1 with TRBJ2-3; D unclear. The CDR3 totals 14 residues. The germline V gene has CDR1 SGHRS and CDR2 YFSETQ. Trimming shortened V by 1 base and J by 4 bases, and 10 bases separated the two germline ends. The CDR3 sequence: CASSLIGNADTQYF. CDR3 DNA: TGCGCCAGCAGCTTGATTGGGAATGCAGATACGCAGTATTTT. Looking up the rest from reference TRBV5-1 and TRBJ2-3 gives the full variable domain: KAGVTQTPRYLIKTRGQQVTLSCSPISGHRSVSWYQQTPGQGLQFLFEYFSETQRNKGNFPGRFSGRQFSNSRSEMNVSTLELGDSALYLCASSLIGNADTQYFGPGTRLTVL.